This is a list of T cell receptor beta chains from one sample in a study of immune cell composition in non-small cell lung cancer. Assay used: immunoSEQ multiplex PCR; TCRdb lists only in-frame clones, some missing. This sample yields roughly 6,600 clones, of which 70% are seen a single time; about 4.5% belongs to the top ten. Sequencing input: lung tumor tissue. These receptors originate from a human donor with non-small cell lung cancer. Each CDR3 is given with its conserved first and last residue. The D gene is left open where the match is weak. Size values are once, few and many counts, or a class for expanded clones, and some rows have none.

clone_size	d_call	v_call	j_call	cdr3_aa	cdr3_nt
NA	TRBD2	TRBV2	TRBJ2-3	CASRGGLAGTDTQYF	TGTGCCAGCAGGGGGGGACTAGCGGGGACAGATACGCAGTATTTT
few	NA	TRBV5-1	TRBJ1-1	CASSLGLGVVTEAFF	TGCGCCAGCAGCCTGGGGCTAGGGGTGGTCACTGAAGCTTTCTTT
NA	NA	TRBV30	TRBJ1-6	CAWSVTVSDSPPHF	TGTGCCTGGAGCGTTACAGTGTCGGATTCACCCCCCCACTTT
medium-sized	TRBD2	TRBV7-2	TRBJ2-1	CASSGRTSGDNEQFF	TGTGCCAGCAGCGGACGGACTAGCGGGGACAATGAGCAGTTCTTC
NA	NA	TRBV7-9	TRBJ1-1	CASSLEFQTRGAFF	TGTGCCAGCAGCTTAGAATTCCAGACGCGGGGAGCTTTCTTT
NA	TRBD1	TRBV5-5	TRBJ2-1	CASSQTGGFPNEQFF	TGTGCCAGCAGCCAGACAGGGGGCTTCCCCAATGAGCAGTTCTTC
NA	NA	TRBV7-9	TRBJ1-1	CASSLEFQTRGAFF	TGTGCCAGCAGCTTAGAGTTCCAGACGCGGGGAGCTTTCTTT
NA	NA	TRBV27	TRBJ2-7	CASSLQPGYYEQYF	TGTGCCAGCAGCCTGCAGCCAGGGTACTACGAGCAGTACTTC
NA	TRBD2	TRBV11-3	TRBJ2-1	CASSRNLAGVDEQFF	TGTGCCAGCAGCCGAAACCTAGCGGGAGTGGATGAGCAGTTCTTC
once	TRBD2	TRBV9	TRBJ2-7	CASSGGPSRLAGYEQYF	TGTGCCAGCAGCGGGGGCCCATCTAGGCTAGCGGGCTACGAGCAGTACTTC
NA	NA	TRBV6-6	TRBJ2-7	CASAGSYEQYF	TGTGCCAGCGCAGGGTCCTACGAGCAGTACTTC
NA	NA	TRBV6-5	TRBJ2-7	CASSPSSYEQYF	TGTGCCAGCAGCCCGAGCTCCTACGAGCAGTACTTC
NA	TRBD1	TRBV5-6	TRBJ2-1	CASSSPGTGGWPVF	TGTGCCAGCAGCTCACCCGGGACAGGGGGTTGGCCGGTCTTC
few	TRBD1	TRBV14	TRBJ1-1	CASSRDRRAEAFF	TGTGCCAGCAGCCGGGACAGGCGAGCTGAAGCTTTCTTT
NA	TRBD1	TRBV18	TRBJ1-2	CASSPDRDYGYTF	TGTGCCAGCTCACCTGACAGGGACTATGGCTACACCTTC
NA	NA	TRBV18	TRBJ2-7	CASSPPQVTAEQYF	TGTGCCAGCTCACCACCGCAGGTCACGGCCGAGCAGTACTTC
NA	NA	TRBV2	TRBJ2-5	CASSAVLYQETQYF	TGTGCCAGCAGTGCAGTCCTCTACCAAGAGACCCAGTACTTC
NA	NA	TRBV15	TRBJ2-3	CATSRTGLSLTDTQYF	TGTGCCACCAGCAGAACCGGACTTTCTCTCACAGATACGCAGTATTTT
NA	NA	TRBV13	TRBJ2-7	CASSTRGYGYEQYF	TGTGCCAGCAGCACGCGGGGCTACGGCTACGAGCAGTACTTC
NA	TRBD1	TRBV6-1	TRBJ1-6	CASSKDRADSPLHF	TGTGCCAGCAGCAAAGACAGGGCTGATTCACCCCTCCACTTT
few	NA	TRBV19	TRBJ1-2	CASSNRDLYYGYTF	TGTGCCAGTAGTAATAGGGACTTATACTATGGCTACACCTTC
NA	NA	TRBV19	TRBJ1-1	CASSIDIQGTEAFF	TGTGCCAGTAGTATAGATATCCAGGGCACTGAAGCTTTCTTT
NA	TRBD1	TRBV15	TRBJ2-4	CATSTGTGVTLAKNIQYF	TGTGCCACCAGTACCGGGACAGGGGTTACCCTAGCCAAAAACATTCAGTACTTC
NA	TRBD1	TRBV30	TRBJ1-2	CARVTDRGRGYTF	TGTGCCCGCGTAACTGACAGGGGCCGTGGCTACACCTTC
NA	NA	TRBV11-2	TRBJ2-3	CASSPLSLSTDTQYF	TGTGCCAGCAGCCCTCTCAGTCTTAGCACAGATACGCAGTATTTT
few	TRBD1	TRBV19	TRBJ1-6	CASSISAGGENSPLHF	TGTGCCAGTAGTATATCGGCAGGGGGAGAGAATTCACCCCTCCACTTT
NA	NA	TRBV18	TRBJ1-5	CASSPQTGDQPQHF	TGTGCCAGCTCACCACAAACAGGAGATCAGCCCCAGCATTTT
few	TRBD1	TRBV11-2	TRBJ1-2	CASSHGGDRGNGYTF	TGTGCCAGCAGCCACGGCGGGGACAGGGGAAATGGCTACACCTTC
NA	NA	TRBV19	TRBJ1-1	CASSSRREGGTEAFF	TGTGCCAGTAGTTCTCGTCGGGAGGGGGGCACTGAAGCTTTCTTT
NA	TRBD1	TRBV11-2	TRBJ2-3	CASSAATGGVDTQYF	TGTGCCAGCAGCGCCGCGACAGGGGGCGTAGATACGCAGTATTTT
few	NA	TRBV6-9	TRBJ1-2	CASTVRVPPYGYTF	TGTGCCAGCACCGTCCGAGTGCCCCCCTATGGCTACACCTTC
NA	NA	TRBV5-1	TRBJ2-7	CASSPTGNYEQYF	TGCGCCAGCAGCCCCACAGGGAACTACGAGCAGTACTTC
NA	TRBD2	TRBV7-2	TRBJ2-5	CASSLRTGGMETQYF	TGTGCCAGCAGCTTAAGGACGGGAGGGATGGAGACCCAGTACTTC
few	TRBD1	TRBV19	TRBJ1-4	CASSFGGTATNEKLFF	TGTGCCAGTAGTTTTGGAGGGACAGCAACTAATGAAAAACTGTTTTTT
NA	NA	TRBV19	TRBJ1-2	CAVRKNSGNYGYTF	TGTGCTGTACGAAAAAACAGTGGCAACTATGGCTACACCTTC
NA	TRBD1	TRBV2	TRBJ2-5	CASKRTGGQETQYF	TGTGCCAGCAAAAGGACAGGGGGCCAAGAGACCCAGTACTTC
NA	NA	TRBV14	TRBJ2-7	CASSQDPIYEQYF	TGTGCCAGCAGCCAAGATCCCATTTACGAGCAGTACTTC
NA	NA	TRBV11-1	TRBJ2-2	CASSPRRGNTGELFF	TGTGCCAGCAGCCCGAGGAGGGGAAACACCGGGGAGCTGTTTTTT
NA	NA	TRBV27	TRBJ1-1	CASSWSGSYTEAFF	TGTGCCAGCAGTTGGTCAGGGTCCTACACTGAAGCTTTCTTT
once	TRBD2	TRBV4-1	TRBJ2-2	CASSQELAGGSNTGELFF	TGCGCCAGCAGCCAAGAACTAGCGGGGGGTTCGAACACCGGGGAGCTGTTTTTT
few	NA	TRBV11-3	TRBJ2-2	CASSYRDPGELFF	TGTGCCAGCAGCTACCGGGATCCCGGGGAGCTGTTTTTT
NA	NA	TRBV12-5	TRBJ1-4	CASGLDQGRGEKLFF	TGTGCTAGTGGTTTGGATCAGGGGAGGGGTGAAAAACTGTTTTTT
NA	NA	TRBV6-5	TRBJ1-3	CAARETSSGNTIYF	TGTGCCGCCAGGGAAACTTCCTCTGGAAACACCATATATTTT
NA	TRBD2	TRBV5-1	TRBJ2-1	CASSLQSVRGGSYNEQFF	TGCGCCAGCAGCTTGCAGTCTGTTCGGGGCGGGAGTTACAATGAGCAGTTCTTC
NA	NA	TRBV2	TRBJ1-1	CASSYSTTEAFF	TGTGCCAGCAGCTATTCAACCACTGAAGCTTTCTTT
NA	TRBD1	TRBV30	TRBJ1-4	CAWERQGGEKLFF	TGTGCCTGGGAGAGACAGGGCGGAGAAAAACTGTTTTTT
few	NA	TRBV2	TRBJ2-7	CASSGGPFYEQYF	TGTGCCAGCAGTGGCGGGCCGTTTTACGAGCAGTACTTC
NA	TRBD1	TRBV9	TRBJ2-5	CASSARDRGRETQYF	TGTGCCAGCAGCGCCCGGGACAGGGGCAGGGAGACCCAGTACTTC
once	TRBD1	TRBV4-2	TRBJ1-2	CASSQEWDRADLYGYTF	TGTGCCAGCAGCCAAGAATGGGACAGGGCAGATCTCTATGGCTACACCTTC
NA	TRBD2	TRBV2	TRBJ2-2	CASVSGLAGPTGELFF	TGTGCCAGCGTGAGCGGGCTAGCGGGGCCAACCGGGGAGCTGTTTTTT
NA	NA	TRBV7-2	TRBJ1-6	CASSLDTNNNSPLHF	TGTGCCAGCAGCTTAGATACAAACAATAATTCACCCCTCCACTTT
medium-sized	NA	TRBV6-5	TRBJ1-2	CASSPGHLADGYTF	TGTGCCAGCAGCCCGGGACACCTGGCCGATGGCTACACCTTC
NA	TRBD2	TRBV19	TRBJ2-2	CASSGGTSGTPNTGELFF	TGTGCCAGTAGTGGCGGGACTAGCGGGACCCCGAACACCGGGGAGCTGTTTTTT
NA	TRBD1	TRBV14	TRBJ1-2	CASSQSGTGYGYTF	TGTGCCAGCAGCCAATCCGGGACAGGATACGGCTACACCTTC
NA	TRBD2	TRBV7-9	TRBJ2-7	CASSPGTSGGFSYEQYF	TGTGCCAGCAGCCCCGGGACTAGCGGGGGTTTTTCCTACGAGCAGTACTTC